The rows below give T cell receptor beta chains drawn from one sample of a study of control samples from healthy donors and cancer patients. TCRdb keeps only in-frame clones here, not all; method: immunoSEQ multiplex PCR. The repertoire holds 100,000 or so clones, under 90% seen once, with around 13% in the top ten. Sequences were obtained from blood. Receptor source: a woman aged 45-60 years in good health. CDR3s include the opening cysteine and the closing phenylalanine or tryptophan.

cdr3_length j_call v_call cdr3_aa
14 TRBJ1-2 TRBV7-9 CASSLAPGGYGYTF
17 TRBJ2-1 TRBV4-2 CASSAQLAGGPYNEQFF
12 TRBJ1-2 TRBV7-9 CASSLEGEGYTF
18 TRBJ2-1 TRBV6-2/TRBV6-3 CASSPSRDQVASYNEQFF
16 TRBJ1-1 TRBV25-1 CASSPRSGGLNTEAFF
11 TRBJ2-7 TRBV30 CTASGTYEQYF
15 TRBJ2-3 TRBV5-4 CASSLESGVTDTQYF
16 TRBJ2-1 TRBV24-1 CATSESGQGISNEQFF
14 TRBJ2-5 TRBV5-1 CATRPDREGETQYF
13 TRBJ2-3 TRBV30 CAWSVAGPDTQYF
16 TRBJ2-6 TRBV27 CASRLAGGSGANVLTF
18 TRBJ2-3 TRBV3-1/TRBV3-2 CASRKRKRTSGLTDTQYF
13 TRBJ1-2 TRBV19 CASSILDRYGYTF
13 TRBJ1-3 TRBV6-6 CASTERSGNTIYF
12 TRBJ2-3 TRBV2 CASSATGVAQYF
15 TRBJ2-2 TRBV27 CASIPGQGFTGELFF
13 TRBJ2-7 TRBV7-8 CASSLRGRREQYF
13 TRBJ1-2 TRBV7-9 CASSLGRFYGYTF
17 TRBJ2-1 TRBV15 CATSRDQRGPFGNEQFF
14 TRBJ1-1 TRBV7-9 CASGRTGMNTEAFF
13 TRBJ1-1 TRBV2 CASSVDQSTEAFF
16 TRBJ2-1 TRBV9 CASSVEALAGSNEQFF
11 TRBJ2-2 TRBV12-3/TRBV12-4 CASRLTGELFF
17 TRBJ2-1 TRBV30 CAWSVIGRLAVPYEQFF